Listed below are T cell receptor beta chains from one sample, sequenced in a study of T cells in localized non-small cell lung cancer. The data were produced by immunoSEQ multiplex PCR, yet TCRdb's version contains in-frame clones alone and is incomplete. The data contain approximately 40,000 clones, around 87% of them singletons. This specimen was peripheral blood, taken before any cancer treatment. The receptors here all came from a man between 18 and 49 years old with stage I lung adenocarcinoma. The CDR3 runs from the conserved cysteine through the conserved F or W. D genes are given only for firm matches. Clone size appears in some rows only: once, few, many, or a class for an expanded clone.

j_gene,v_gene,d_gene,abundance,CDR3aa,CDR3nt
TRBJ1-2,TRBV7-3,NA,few,CASSSTSDPNYGYTF,TGTGCCAGCAGCTCGACGTCAGACCCTAACTATGGCTACACCTTC
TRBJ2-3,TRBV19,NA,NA,CASSIHRLSTDTQYF,TGTGCCAGTAGTATTCACAGGTTAAGCACAGATACGCAGTATTTT
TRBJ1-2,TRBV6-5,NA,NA,CASRETINYGYTF,TGTGCCAGCAGGGAAACAATTAACTATGGCTACACCTTC
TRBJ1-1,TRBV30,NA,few,CAWTANMNTEAFF,TGTGCCTGGACGGCTAATATGAACACTGAAGCTTTCTTT
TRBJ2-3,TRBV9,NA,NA,CASSVARSSVTQYF,TGTGCCAGCAGCGTAGCTCGTTCATCCGTAACGCAGTATTTT
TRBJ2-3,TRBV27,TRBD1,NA,CASSITPRDRGTDTQYF,TGTGCCAGCAGTATCACCCCCCGGGACAGGGGCACAGATACGCAGTATTTT
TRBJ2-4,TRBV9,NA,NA,CASSVGPPLAKNIQYF,TGTGCCAGCAGCGTAGGTCCACCACTAGCCAAAAACATTCAGTACTTC
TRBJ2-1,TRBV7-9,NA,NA,CASSLVVFTDVDYNEQFF,TGTGCCAGCAGCTTAGTCGTTTTTACAGACGTAGACTACAATGAGCAGTTCTTC
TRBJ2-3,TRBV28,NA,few,CASSPDRGAGTDTQYF,TGTGCCAGCAGTCCCGACCGGGGGGCCGGCACAGATACGCAGTATTTT
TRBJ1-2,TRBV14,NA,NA,CASSPPYGATNYGYTF,TGTGCCAGCAGTCCTCCCTATGGGGCAACTAACTATGGCTACACCTTC
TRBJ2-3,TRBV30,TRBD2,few,CAWKSGKSTDTQYF,TGTGCCTGGAAAAGCGGGAAGAGCACAGATACGCAGTATTTT
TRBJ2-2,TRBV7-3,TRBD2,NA,CASSLGSSGGRTGELFF,TGTGCCAGCAGCTTGGGGTCTAGCGGGGGACGGACCGGGGAGCTGTTTTTT
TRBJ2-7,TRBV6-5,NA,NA,CAIQGSSFYEQYF,TGTGCCATCCAGGGGTCCTCCTTCTACGAGCAGTACTTC
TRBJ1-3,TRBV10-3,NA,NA,CATTHLSDFGNTIYF,TGTGCCACCACCCACCTCTCGGACTTTGGAAACACCATATATTTT
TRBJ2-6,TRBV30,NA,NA,CAWKSGANVLTF,TGTGCCTGGAAGTCTGGGGCCAACGTCCTGACTTTC